This T cell receptor beta chain comes out of a study of read filtering for tumor transcriptome and immune sequencing. This CDR3 is 14 amino acids long. Trimming shortened V by 6 bases and J by 2 bases, and 13 bases separated the two germline ends. Molecular barcoded adaptors covering alpha/delta and beta/gamma chains were used on 400 ng RNA. TCRdb analysed the reads with MiXCR anew, one entry per CDR3 protein. Of approximately 62,000 distinct CDR3 sequences in the sample, roughly a fifth were seen once. Ten or more counts support this clonotype. The rearrangement joins TRBV12-3 or TRBV12-4 to TRBJ2-5, with D possibly being TRBD1 (7 bases). The sequence came from a donor at least 40 years old with multiple myeloma. Source material: a population of CD138-negative cells sorted from bone marrow. CDR3 loop: CASSSRGVQETQYF. CDR3 nucleotide sequence: TGTGCCAGCAGCTCCAGGGGGGTACAAGAGACCCAGTACTTC.